One T cell receptor (beta chain) is described in this entry. Antigen unknown. The data originate from a study of graft-versus-host responses after intestinal transplantation. Repertoires were generated with immunoSEQ multiplex PCR, while TCRdb's copy carries only in-frame clones and drops some. This table has 70,000 to 95,000 clones, 90% appearing once. The CDR3 loop spans 15 amino acids. Trimming removed 3 bases from V and 1 base from J, with 13 bases in between. Germline V gene lookup returns CDR1 SGHKS and CDR2 YYEKEE (reference sequence). The sample consisted of unstimulated CD4+ T cells sorted from spleen or lymph node cells, taken before intestinal transplant. The rearrangement uses TRBV5-5 and TRBJ1-1; D is possibly TRBD1 (6 bases). The clonotype comes from a human donor who received an intestinal transplant. This chain's CDR3 is CASSSLTGRNTEAFF. CDR3 nucleotide sequence: TGTGCCAGCAGCTCCCTTACAGGGAGGAACACTGAAGCTTTCTTT.